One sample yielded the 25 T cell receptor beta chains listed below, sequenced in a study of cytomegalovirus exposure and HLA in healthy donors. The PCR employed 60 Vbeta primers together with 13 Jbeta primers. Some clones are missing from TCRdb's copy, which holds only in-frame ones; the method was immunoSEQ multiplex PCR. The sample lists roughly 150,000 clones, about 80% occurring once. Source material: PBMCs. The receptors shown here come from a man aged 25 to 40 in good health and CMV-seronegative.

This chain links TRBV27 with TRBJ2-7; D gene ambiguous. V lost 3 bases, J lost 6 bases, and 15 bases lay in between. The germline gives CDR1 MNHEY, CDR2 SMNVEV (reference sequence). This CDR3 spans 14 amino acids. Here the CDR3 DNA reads TGTGCCAGCAGTTTGAGGCGGCGCAACGGCGAGCAGTACTTC. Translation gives CASSLRRRNGEQYF.

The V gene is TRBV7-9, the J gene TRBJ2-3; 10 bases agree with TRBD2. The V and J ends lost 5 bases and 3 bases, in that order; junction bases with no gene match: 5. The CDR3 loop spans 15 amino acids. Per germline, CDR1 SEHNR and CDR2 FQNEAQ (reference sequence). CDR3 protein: CASSLSGRGTDTQYF. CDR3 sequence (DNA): TGTGCCAGCAGCCTCAGCGGGAGGGGGACAGATACGCAGTATTTT.

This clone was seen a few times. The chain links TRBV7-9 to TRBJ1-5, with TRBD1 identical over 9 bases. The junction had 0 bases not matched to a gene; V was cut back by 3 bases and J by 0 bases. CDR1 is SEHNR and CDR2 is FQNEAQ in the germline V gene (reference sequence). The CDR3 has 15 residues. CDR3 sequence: CASSLGQGSNQPQHF. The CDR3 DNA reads TGTGCCAGCAGCTTGGGACAGGGTAGCAATCAGCCCCAGCATTTT.

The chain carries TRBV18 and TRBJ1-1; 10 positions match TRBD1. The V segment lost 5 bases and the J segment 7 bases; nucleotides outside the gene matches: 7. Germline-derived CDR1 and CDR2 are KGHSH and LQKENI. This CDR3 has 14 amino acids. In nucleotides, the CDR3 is TGTGCCAGCTCATCCTCGGACAGGGGGGTTGAAGCTTTCTTT. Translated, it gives CASSSSDRGVEAFF.

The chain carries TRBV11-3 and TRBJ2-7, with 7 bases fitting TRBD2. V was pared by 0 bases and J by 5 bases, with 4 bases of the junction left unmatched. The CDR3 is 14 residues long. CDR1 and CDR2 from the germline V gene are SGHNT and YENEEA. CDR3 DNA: TGTGCCAGCAGCTTAGATCATGGGAGGGACGAGCAGTACTTC. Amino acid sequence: CASSLDHGRDEQYF.

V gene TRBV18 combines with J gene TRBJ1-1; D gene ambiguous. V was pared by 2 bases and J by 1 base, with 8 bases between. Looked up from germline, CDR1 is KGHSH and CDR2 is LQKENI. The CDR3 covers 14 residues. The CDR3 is CASSPTEGNTEAFF. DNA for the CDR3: TGTGCCAGCTCACCAACCGAGGGGAACACTGAAGCTTTCTTT.

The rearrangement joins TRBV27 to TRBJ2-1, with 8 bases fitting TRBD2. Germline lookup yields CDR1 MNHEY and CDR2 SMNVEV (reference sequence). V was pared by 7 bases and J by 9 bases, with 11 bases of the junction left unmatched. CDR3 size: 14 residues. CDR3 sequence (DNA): TGTGCCAGCAACTTTGGCCCGGGAGGGGCTGAGCAGTTCTTC. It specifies CASNFGPGGAEQFF.

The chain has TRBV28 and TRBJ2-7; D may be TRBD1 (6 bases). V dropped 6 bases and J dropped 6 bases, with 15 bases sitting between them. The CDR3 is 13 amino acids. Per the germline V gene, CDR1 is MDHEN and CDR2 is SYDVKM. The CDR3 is CASSRQEHGEQYF. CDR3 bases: TGTGCCAGCAGCCGACAGGAGCATGGCGAGCAGTACTTC. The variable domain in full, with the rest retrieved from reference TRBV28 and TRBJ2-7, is DVKVTQSSRYLVKRTGEKVFLECVQDMDHENMFWYRQDPGLGLRLIYFSYDVKMKEKGDIPEGYSVSREKKERFSLILESASTNQTSMYLCASSRQEHGEQYFGPGTRLTVT.

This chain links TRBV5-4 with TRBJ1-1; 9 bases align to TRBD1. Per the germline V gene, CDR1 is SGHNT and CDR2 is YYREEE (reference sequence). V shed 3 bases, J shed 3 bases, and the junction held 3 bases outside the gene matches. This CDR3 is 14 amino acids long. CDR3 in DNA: TGTGCCAGCAGCTCGGGGACAGGGTACACTGAAGCTTTCTTT. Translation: CASSSGTGYTEAFF.

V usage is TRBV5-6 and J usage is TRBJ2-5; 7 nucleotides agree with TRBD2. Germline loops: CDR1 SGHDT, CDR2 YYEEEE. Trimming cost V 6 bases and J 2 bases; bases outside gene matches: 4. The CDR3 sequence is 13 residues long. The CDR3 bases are TGTGCCAGCATCCTAGCGGCACAAGAGACCCAGTACTTC. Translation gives CASILAAQETQYF. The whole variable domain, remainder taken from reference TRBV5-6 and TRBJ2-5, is DAGVTQSPTHLIKTRGQQVTLRCSPKSGHDTVSWYQQALGQGPQFIFQYYEEEERQRGNFPDRFSGHQFPNYSSELNVNALLLGDSALYLCASILAAQETQYFGPGTRLLVL.

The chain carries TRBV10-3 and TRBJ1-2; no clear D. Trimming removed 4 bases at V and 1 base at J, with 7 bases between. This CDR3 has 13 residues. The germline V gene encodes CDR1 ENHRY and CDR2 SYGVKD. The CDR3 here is CAISGGINYGYTF. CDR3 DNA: TGTGCCATCAGTGGCGGGATTAACTATGGCTACACCTTC.

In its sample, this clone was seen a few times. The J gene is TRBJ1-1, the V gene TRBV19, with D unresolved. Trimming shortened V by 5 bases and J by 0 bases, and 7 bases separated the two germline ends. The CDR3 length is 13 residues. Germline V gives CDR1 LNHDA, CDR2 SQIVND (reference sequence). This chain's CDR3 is CASSPVMNTEAFF. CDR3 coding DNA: TGTGCCAGTAGTCCTGTTATGAACACTGAAGCTTTCTTT. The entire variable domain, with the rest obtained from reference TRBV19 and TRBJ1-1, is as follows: DGGITQSPKYLFRKEGQNVTLSCEQNLNHDAMYWYRQDPGQGLRLIYYSQIVNDFQKGDIAEGYSVSREKKESFPLTVTSAQKNPTAFYLCASSPVMNTEAFFGQGTRLTVV.

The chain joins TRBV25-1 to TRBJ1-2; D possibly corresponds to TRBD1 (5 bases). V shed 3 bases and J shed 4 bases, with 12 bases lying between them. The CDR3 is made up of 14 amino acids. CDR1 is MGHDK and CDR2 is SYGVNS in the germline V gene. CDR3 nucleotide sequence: TGTGCCAGCAGTGATTGGGGGGATGGCTATGGCTACACCTTC. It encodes CASSDWGDGYGYTF.

The CDR3 loop is CASSLAGSPPNYGYTF. The CDR3 coding sequence is TGTGCCAGCAGCTTGGCGGGGTCGCCCCCTAACTATGGCTACACCTTC. The V and J genes are TRBV5-6 and TRBJ1-2; D call uncertain. V was shortened by 0 bases and J by 0 bases, with 12 bases between the two germline ends. The length of the CDR3 is 16 residues. Germline loops: CDR1 SGHDT, CDR2 YYEEEE.

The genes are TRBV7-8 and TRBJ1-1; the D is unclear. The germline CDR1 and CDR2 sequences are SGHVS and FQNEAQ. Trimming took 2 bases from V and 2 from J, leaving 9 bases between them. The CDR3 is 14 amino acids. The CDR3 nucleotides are TGTGCCAGCAGCTTAAATCGGGTAAACACTGAAGCTTTCTTT. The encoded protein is CASSLNRVNTEAFF.

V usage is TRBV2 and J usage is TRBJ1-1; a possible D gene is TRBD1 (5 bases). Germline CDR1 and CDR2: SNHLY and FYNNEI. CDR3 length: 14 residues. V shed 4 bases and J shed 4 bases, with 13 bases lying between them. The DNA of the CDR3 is TGTGCCAGCAGTGCCCAGGGATACGGCACTGAAGCTTTCTTT. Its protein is CASSAQGYGTEAFF.

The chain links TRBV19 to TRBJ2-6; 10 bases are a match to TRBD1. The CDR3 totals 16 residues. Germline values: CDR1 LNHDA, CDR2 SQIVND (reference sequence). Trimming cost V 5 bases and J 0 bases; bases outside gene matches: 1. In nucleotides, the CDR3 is TGTGCCAGTAGTGACAGGGGGCTCTCTGGGGCCAACGTCCTGACTTTC. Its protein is CASSDRGLSGANVLTF.

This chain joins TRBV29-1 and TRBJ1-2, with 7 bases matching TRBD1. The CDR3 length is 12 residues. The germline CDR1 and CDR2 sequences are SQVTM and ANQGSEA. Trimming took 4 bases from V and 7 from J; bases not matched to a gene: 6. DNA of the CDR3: TGCAGCGTTGCCGGAGACAGGGTTGGCTACACCTTC. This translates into CSVAGDRVGYTF.

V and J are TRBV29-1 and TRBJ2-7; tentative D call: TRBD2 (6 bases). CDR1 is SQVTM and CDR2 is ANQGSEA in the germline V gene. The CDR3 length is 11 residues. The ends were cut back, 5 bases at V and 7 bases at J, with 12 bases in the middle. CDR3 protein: CSVIAGREQYF. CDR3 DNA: TGCAGCGTTATCGCAGGGAGGGAGCAGTACTTC.

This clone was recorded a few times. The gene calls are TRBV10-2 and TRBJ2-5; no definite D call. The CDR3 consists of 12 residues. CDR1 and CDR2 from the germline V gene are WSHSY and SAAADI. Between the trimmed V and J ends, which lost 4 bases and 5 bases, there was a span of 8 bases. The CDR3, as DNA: TGCGCCAGCAGTGTCGCTGGCGAGACCCAGTACTTC. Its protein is CASSVAGETQYF.

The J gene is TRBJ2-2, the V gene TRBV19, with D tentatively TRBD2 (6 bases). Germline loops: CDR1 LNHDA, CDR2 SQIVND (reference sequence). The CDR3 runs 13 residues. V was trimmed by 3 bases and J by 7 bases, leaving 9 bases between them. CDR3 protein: CASSMGGSGELFF. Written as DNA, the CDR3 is TGTGCCAGTAGTATGGGGGGTAGCGGGGAGCTGTTTTTT.

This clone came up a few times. The DNA of the CDR3 is TGTGCCAGCAGTCTACCCGAGTACGAGCAGTACTTC. Its translation is CASSLPEYEQYF. This chain joins TRBV28 and TRBJ2-7; D call uncertain. Germline lookup yields CDR1 MDHEN and CDR2 SYDVKM. V was clipped by 5 bases and J by 4 bases, with 9 bases between them. The CDR3 runs to 12 residues.

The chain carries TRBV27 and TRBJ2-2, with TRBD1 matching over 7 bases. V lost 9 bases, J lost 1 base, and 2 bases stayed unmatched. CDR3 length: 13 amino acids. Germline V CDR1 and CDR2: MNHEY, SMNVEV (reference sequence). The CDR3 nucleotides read TGTGCCAGTACAGGGGTGAACACCGGGGAGCTGTTTTTT. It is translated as CASTGVNTGELFF.

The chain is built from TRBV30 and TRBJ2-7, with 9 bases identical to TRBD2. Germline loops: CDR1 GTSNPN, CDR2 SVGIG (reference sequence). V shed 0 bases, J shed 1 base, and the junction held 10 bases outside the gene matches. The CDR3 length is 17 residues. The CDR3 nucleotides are TGTGCCTGGAGTGTATTAGCGGGAGTACAGTGGTCCTACGAGCAGTACTTC. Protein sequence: CAWSVLAGVQWSYEQYF.

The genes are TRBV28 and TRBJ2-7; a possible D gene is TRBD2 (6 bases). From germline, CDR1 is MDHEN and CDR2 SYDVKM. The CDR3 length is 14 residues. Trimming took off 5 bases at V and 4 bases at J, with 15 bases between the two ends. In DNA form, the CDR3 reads TGTGCCAGCAGTCGGGGGATCCGACCGTACGAGCAGTACTTC. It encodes CASSRGIRPYEQYF.